This T cell receptor (beta chain) was identified in a study of T cells in Graves' hyperthyroidism and ophthalmopathy. Broader study findings: Appearing also in blood were most of the thyroid clonotypes expanded above 0.001.

The investigators amplified TCR beta CDR3 regions from RNA transcripts. HTBI primers were employed in a first-round RT-PCR of the TCR CDR3. TCRdb re-analysed the multiplex PCR reads in MiXCR, keeping a single row per CDR3 protein. The sample comprises more than 600,000 distinct CDR3 sequences, about a sixth of which are singletons, and approximately 8.4% rests with the top ten. Comments on this clonotype: Antigen: not known.

This CDR3 has 20 residues. V was pared by 1 base and J by 0 bases, with 19 bases between. Germline CDR1 SEHNR, CDR2 FQNEAQ (reference sequence). Diagnoses were established using clinical symptoms, serum thyroxine and TRAb, thyroid ultrasound and orbital computed tomography. J is TRBJ1-6 and V is TRBV7-9; D gene uncertain. The sample comprised blood. The TCR was taken from a man aged 18-30 years with Graves' hyperthyroidism. CDR3 region: CASSLDLEDAWSSYNSPLHF. Written as DNA, the CDR3 is TGTGCCAGCAGCTTAGATTTAGAGGACGCCTGGAGCTCCTATAATTCACCCCTCCACTTT.